The present T cell receptor beta chain was sequenced within a study of response to subunit inactivated influenza vaccine. Regarding the study as a whole: That few new T cells are recruited by each seasonal influenza vaccination was the authors' suggestion.

A few counts support this clonotype. Antigen unknown. The V end lost 7 bases, the J end lost 2 bases, and 11 bases lay between the germline ends. This CDR3 has 13 amino acids. Germline assignment: CDR1 MDHEN and CDR2 SYDVKM. TCRdb used MiXCR to reprocess the RT-PCR reads, holding one entry per CDR3 protein. This sample has approximately 500,000 distinct CDR3 sequences, with 10% to 15% found just once. The TCR comes from a man between 45 and 60 years old who received an inactivated influenza vaccine. This rearrangement joins TRBV28 to TRBJ1-2; TRBD1 might be the D (6 bases). The sequencing here drew on PBMCs from blood, taken about 6 weeks after vaccination. CDR3 DNA sequence: TGTGCCAGCAACATACAGGGAAACTATGGCTACACCTTC. Translating it yields CASNIQGNYGYTF.